The entry below describes one TCR beta chain. Its antigen remains unknown. V shed 2 bases, J shed 11 bases, and the junction held 6 bases outside the gene matches. CDR3 length equals 14 residues. This sample is part of a study of T-cell reconstitution after alpha-beta-depleted transplantation in children. For TCRbeta, the library was prepared with unique molecular identifiers. TCRdb reanalysed the PCR reads using MiXCR and keeps one entry per CDR3 protein. The table shows around 580,000 distinct CDR3 sequences, with roughly 23% occurring only once. Whole-study findings and limits: After transplant, at about two months, alpha-beta T cells were reportedly derived from several hundred expanded graft clones. High day-60 TCRbeta diversity in some patients came from surviving recipient T cells and thymic progenitors. T-cell counts and diversity at one year post-transplant came mainly from newly produced T cells.

The chain is built from TRBV12-3 or TRBV12-4 and TRBJ2-1; 10 bases align to TRBD1. The sequences come from PBMCs, mostly from graft donor cells, collected 360 days after TCRalphabeta/CD19-depleted stem cell transplant. This clonotype was obtained from a boy under three years old who had a stem cell transplant for acute myeloid leukemia, so the T cells may come from the graft donor. CDR3 nucleotide sequence: TGTGCCAGCAGTTTAAGGACAGGGGGTCGGAAGCAGTTCTTC. It yields the protein CASSLRTGGRKQFF.